The sequence of this T cell receptor (beta chain) was determined in a study of human T cells and chemical hapten exposure. Overall study: Alopecia areata, totalis and universalis patients, mostly female, were included.

This clonotype was picked up a small number of times. TCRdb used MiXCR to reprocess the RACE reads, holding one entry per CDR3 protein. This sample yields approximately 260,000 distinct CDR3 sequences, of which approximately 8.4% are seen a single time; 2% to 3% belongs to the top ten. This sample's time point: pre-sensitization, week 0. Treatment described: therapeutic diphenylcyclopropenone sensitization with weekly scalp DPC. Sequencing was performed on whole blood, taken in connection with sensitization to the hapten diphenylcyclopropenone (DPC). This clonotype was obtained from a woman between 40 and 50 years old with alopecia areata. Some clones in this sample may be carry-over from other donors' samples.

The CDR3 DNA reads as TGTGCCAGCAGCCGAGGGGAAAATCAGCCCCAGCATTTT. The encoded protein is CASSRGENQPQHF. V gene TRBV7-9 combines with J gene TRBJ1-5, with D possibly TRBD1 on 5 matching bases. From germline, CDR1 is SEHNR and CDR2 FQNEAQ (reference sequence). Between the trimmed V and J ends, which lost 5 bases and 4 bases, there was a span of 9 bases. The CDR3 contains 13 residues.